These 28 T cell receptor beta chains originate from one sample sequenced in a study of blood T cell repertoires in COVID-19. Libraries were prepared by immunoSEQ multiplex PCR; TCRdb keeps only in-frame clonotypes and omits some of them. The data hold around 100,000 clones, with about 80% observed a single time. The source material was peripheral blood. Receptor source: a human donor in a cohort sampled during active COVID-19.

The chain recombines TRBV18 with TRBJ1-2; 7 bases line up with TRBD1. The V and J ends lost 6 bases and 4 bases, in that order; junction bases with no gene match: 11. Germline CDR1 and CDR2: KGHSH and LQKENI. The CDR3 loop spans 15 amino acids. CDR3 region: CASSPAQTGIYGYTF. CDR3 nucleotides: TGTGCCAGCTCGCCTGCCCAGACAGGGATCTATGGCTACACCTTC.

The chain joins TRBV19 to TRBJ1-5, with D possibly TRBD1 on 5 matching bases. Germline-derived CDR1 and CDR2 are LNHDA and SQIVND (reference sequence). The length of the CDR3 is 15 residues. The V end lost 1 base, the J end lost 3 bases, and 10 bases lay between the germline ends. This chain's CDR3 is CASSIGTGTNQPQHF. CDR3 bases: TGTGCCAGTAGTATAGGTACAGGTACCAATCAGCCCCAGCATTTT.

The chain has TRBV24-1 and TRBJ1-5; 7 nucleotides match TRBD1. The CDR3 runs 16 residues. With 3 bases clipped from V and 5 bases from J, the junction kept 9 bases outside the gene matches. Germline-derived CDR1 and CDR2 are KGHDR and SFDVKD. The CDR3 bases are TGTGCCACCAGTGATACGAATACCGGGACAGATCAGCCCCAGCATTTT. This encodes CATSDTNTGTDQPQHF.

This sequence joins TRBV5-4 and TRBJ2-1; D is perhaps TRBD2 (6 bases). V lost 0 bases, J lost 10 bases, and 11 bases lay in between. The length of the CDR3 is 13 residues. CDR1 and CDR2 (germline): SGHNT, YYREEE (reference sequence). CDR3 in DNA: TGTGCCAGCAGCTTGGGGCGGGAAGGGGAGCAGTTCTTC. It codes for CASSLGREGEQFF. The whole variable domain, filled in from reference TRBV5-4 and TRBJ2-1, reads ETGVTQSPTHLIKTRGQQVTLRCSSQSGHNTVSWYQQALGQGPQFIFQYYREEENGRGNFPPRFSGLQFPNYSSELNVNALELDDSALYLCASSLGREGEQFFGPGTRLTVL.

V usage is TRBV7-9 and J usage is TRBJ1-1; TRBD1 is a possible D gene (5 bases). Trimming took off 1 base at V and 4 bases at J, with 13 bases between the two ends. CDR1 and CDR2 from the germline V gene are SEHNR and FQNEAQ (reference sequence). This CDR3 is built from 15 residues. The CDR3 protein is CASSLGMGGVTEAFF. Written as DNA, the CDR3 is TGTGCCAGCAGCTTAGGGATGGGGGGGGTCACTGAAGCTTTCTTT.

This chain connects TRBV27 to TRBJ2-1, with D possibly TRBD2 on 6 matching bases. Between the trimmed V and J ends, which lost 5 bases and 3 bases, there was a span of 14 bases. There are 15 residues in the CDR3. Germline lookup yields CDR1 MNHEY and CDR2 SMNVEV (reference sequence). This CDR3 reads CASSKTSFVYNEQFF. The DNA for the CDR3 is TGTGCCAGCAGTAAAACTAGCTTCGTCTACAATGAGCAGTTCTTC.

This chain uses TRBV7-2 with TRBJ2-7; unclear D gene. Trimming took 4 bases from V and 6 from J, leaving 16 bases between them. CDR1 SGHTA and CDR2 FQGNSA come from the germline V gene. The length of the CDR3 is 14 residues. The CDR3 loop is CASSSYRGFGEQYF. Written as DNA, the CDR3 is TGTGCCAGCAGCTCGTATAGAGGCTTCGGCGAGCAGTACTTC.

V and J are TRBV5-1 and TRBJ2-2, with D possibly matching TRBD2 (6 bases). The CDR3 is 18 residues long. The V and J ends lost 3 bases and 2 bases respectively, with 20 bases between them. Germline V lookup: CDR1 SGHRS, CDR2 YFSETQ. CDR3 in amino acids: CASSSRLSSGHNTGELFF. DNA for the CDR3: TGCGCCAGCAGCTCACGTTTATCGAGCGGGCACAACACCGGGGAGCTGTTTTTT. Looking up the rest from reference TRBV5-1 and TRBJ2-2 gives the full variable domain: KAGVTQTPRYLIKTRGQQVTLSCSPISGHRSVSWYQQTPGQGLQFLFEYFSETQRNKGNFPGRFSGRQFSNSRSEMNVSTLELGDSALYLCASSSRLSSGHNTGELFFGEGSRLTVL.

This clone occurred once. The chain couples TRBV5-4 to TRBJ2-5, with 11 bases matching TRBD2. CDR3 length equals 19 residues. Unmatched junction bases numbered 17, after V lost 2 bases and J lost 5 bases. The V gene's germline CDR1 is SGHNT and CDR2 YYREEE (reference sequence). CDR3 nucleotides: TGTGCCAGCAGCTTTGCAGGACTAGCGGGTCGAGGGCCGGGGGAGACCCAGTACTTC. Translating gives CASSFAGLAGRGPGETQYF.

CDR3 DNA: TGTGCCAGCAGTCGAACAGGGGGCGGAGGCTACACCTTC. Protein product: CASSRTGGGGYTF. V is TRBV6-5 and J is TRBJ1-2, with 9 bases aligning to TRBD1. The V and J ends lost 5 bases and 8 bases, in that order; junction bases with no gene match: 6. CDR1 and CDR2 from the germline V gene are MNHEY and SVGAGI. This CDR3 is 13 amino acids long.

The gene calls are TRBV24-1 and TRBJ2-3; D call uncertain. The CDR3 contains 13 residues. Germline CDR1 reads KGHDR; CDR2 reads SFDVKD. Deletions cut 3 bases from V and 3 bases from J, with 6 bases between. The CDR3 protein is CATSDMRTDTQYF. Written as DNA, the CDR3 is TGTGCCACCAGTGATATGAGGACAGATACGCAGTATTTT.

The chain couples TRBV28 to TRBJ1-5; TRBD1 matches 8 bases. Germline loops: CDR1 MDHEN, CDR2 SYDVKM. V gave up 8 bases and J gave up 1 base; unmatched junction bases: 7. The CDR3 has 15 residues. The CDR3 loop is CASRTGSVSNQPQHF. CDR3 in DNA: TGTGCCAGCCGGACAGGGTCCGTCAGCAATCAGCCCCAGCATTTT.

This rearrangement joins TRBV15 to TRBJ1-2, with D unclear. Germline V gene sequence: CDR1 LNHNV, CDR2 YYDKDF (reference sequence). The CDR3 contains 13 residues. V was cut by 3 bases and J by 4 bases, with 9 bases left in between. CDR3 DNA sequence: TGTGCCACCAGCAGCAGAATGATCTATGGCTACACCTTC. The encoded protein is CATSSRMIYGYTF. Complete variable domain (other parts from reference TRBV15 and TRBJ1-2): DAMVIQNPRYQVTQFGKPVTLSCSQTLNHNVMYWYQQKSSQAPKLLFHYYDKDFNNEADTPDNFQSRRPNTSFCFLDIRSPGLGDTAMYLCATSSRMIYGYTFGSGTRLTVV.

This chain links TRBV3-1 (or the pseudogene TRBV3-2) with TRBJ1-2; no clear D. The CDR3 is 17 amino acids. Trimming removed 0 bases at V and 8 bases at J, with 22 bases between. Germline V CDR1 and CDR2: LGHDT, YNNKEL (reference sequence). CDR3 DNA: TGTGCCAGCAGCCAAGACTTTTGGGGTAGTCGAGGGTTGGGCTACACCTTC. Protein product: CASSQDFWGSRGLGYTF.

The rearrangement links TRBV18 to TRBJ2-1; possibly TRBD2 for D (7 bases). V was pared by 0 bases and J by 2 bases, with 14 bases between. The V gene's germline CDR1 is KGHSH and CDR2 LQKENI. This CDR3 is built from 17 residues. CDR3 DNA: TGTGCCAGCTCACCACCAGGGCGGGGGCCACCCTACAATGAGCAGTTCTTC. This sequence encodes CASSPPGRGPPYNEQFF.

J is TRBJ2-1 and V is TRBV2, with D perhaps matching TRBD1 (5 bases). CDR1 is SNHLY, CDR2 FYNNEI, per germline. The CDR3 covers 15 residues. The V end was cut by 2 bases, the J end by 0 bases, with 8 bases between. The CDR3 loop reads CASSERGSSYNEQFF. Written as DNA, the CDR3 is TGTGCCAGCAGTGAAAGGGGAAGCTCCTACAATGAGCAGTTCTTC.

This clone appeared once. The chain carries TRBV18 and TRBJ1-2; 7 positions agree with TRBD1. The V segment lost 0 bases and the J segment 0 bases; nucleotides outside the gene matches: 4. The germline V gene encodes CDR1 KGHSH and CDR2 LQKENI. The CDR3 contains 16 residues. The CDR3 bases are TGTGCCAGCTCACCACCAAAGGACAGGTCTAACTATGGCTACACCTTC. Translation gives CASSPPKDRSNYGYTF.

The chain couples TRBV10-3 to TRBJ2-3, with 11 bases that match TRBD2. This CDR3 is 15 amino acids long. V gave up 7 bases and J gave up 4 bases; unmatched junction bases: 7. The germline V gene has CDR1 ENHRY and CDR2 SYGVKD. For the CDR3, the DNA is TGTGCCATCACGGTCGTAGCGGGAGGGGCAGATACGCAGTATTTT. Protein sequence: CAITVVAGGADTQYF.

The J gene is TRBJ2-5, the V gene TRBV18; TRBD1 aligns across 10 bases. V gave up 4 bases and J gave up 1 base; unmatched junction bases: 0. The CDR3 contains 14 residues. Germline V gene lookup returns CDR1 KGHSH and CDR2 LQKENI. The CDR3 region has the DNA TGTGCCAGCTCACGACAGGGGGCCCAAGAGACCCAGTACTTC. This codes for CASSRQGAQETQYF.

The CDR3 reads CASSYGTANTEAFF. Here the CDR3 DNA reads TGTGCCAGCAGTTATGGGACAGCTAACACTGAAGCTTTCTTT. This chain joins TRBV6-5 and TRBJ1-1; 7 positions agree with TRBD1. Germline CDR1 is MNHEY and CDR2 is SVGAGI. Unmatched junction bases numbered 3, after V lost 3 bases and J lost 2 bases. This CDR3 has 14 residues.

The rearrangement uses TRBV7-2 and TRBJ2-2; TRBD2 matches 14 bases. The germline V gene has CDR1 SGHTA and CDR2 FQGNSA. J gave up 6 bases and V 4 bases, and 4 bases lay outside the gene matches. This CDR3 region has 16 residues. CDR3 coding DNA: TGTGCCAGCAGCTCGATGACTAGCGGGGGGGCCGGGGAGCTGTTTTTT. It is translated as CASSSMTSGGAGELFF.

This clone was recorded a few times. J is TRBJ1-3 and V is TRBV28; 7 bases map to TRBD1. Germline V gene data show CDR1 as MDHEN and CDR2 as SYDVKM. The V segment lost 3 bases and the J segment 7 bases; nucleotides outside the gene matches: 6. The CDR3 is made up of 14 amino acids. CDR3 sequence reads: CASSFSDRANTIYF. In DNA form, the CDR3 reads TGTGCCAGCAGTTTCTCCGACAGGGCGAACACCATATATTTT.

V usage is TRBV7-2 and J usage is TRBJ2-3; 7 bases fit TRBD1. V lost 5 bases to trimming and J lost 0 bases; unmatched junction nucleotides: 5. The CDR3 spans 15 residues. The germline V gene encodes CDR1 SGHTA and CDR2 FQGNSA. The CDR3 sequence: CASSPQTGSTDTQYF. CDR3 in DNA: TGTGCCAGCAGCCCTCAGACAGGGAGCACAGATACGCAGTATTTT.

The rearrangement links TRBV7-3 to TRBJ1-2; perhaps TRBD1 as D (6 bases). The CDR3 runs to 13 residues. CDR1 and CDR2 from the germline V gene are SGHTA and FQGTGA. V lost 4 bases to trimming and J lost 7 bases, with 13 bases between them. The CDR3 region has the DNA TGTGCCAGCAGCTCAAGGGGGGGAAGTGGCTACACCTTC. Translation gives CASSSRGGSGYTF.

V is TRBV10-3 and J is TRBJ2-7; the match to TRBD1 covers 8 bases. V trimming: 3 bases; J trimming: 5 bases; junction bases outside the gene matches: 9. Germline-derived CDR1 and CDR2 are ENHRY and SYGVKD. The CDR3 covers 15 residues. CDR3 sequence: CAISDRGTGTNEQYF. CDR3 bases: TGTGCCATCAGTGATAGGGGGACAGGAACAAACGAGCAGTACTTC.

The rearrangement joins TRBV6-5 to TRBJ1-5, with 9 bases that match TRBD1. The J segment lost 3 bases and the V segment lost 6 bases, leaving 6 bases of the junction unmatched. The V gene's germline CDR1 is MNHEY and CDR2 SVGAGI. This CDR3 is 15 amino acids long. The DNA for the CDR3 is TGTGCCAGCAGACAACAGGGGGCCCTCAATCAGCCCCAGCATTTT. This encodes CASRQQGALNQPQHF.

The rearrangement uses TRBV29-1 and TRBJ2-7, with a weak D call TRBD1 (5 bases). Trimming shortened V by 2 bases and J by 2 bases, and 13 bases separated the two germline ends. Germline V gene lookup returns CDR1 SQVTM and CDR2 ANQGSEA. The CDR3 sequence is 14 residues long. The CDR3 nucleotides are TGCAGCGTTGAAAAAGGGGATGGGCCCTACGAGCAGTACTTC. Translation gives CSVEKGDGPYEQYF.

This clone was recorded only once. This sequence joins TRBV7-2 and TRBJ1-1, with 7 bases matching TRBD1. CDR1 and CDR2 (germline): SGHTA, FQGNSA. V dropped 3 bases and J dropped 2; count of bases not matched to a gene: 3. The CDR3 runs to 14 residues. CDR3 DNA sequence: TGTGCCAGCAGCTTGAACAGGGGTAACACTGAAGCTTTCTTT. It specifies CASSLNRGNTEAFF.